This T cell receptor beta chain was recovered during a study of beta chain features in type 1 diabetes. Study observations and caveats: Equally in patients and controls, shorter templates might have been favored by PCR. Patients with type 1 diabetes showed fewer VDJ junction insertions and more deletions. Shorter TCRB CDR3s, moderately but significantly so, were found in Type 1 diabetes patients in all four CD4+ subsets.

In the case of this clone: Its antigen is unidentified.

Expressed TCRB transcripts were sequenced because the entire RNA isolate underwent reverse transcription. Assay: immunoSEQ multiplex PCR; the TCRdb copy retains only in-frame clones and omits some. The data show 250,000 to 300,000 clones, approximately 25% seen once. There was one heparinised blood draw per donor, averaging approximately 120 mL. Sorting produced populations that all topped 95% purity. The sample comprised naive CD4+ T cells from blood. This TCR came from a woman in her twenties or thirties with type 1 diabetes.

CDR3 sequence reads: CASSLGGGRDTGELFF. DNA of the CDR3: TGTGCCAGCAGCTTAGGAGGCGGGAGGGACACCGGGGAGCTGTTTTTT. The V gene is TRBV11-2, the J gene TRBJ2-2; 9 bases match TRBD2. The CDR3 is made up of 16 amino acids. V shed 1 base and J 3 bases; nucleotides not matched to a gene: 3. CDR1 SGHAT and CDR2 FQNNGV come from the germline V gene.